Sequencing of this T cell receptor beta chain was carried out in a study of long-term antiretroviral therapy in people with HIV. Study-wide points: Records did not include ART adherence, viral resistance or therapy changes. Spans of CDR3 length were tighter for HIV repertoires than for controls. Blood sampling spanned 2004 to 2017, possibly under older ART regimens.

immunoSEQ v3.0 was run at survey level. Here immunoSEQ multiplex PCR was the method, and the copy in TCRdb shows in-frame clones only, minus some. The sample holds more than 25,000 clones; 97% are singletons and the top ten take 1.5% to 2%. Worth noting for this clone: No antigen is known for it.

Amounts of roughly 1-11 million cryopreserved PBMC were held in the samples before DNA extraction. The V and J ends lost 5 bases and 4 bases respectively, with 9 bases between them. This CDR3 has 14 residues. Germline CDR1 is LGHNA and CDR2 is YNFKEQ. This clonotype was obtained from a man aged 25 to 40 with HIV. The chain is built from TRBV4-2 and TRBJ2-6; D is ambiguous. Sequencing was performed on unsorted PBMCs, taken 7.6 years after starting antiretroviral therapy. The CDR3 nucleotides read TGTGCCAGCAGCTCACCTCGGGGGGCCAACGTCCTGACTTTC. It translates to CASSSPRGANVLTF.